One and the same sample provided the 8 T cell receptor beta chains below, sequenced in a study of blood T cell repertoires in COVID-19. Measured with immunoSEQ multiplex PCR; TCRdb has only the in-frame clones, and not every one. The sample consists of under 250,000 clones, 70% to 90% of them appearing once. The specimen was peripheral blood. The receptors shown here come from a middle-aged woman with acute or convalescent COVID-19.

The chain carries TRBV12-5 and TRBJ1-4, with TRBD1 matching over 9 bases. CDR1 and CDR2 (germline): LGHNT, FRNRAP. CDR3 size: 17 residues. V shed 1 base and J 1 base; nucleotides not matched to a gene: 4. The CDR3 DNA is TGTGCTAGTGGTTTGGCGGGACAGGGATTAACTAATGAAAAACTGTTTTTT. Translating gives CASGLAGQGLTNEKLFF.

The chain's CDR3 is CASSYGLTPSGNTIYF. The CDR3 DNA reads as TGTGCCAGCAGTTACGGGCTCACCCCATCTGGAAACACCATATATTTT. The chain carries TRBV6-5 and TRBJ1-3; D is unclear. Trimming took off 2 bases at V and 1 base at J, with 12 bases between the two ends. Germline-derived CDR1 and CDR2 are MNHEY and SVGAGI. The CDR3 length is 16 residues.

The chain links TRBV5-1 to TRBJ2-3; 7 nucleotides agree with TRBD1. Germline CDR1 is SGHRS and CDR2 is YFSETQ. The CDR3 sequence is 16 residues long. The ends lost 0 bases at V and 3 bases at J; junction bases unmatched: 7. CDR3 in amino acids: CASSLATTGATDTQYF. Written as DNA, the CDR3 is TGCGCCAGCAGCTTGGCCACCACAGGGGCGACAGATACGCAGTATTTT.

The chain employs TRBV18 and TRBJ1-6; TRBD1 might be the D (5 bases). The CDR3 totals 15 residues. The germline V gene has CDR1 KGHSH and CDR2 LQKENI. V shed 4 bases and J shed 5 bases, with 12 bases lying between them. The chain's CDR3 is CASSQAGNDNSPLHF. In DNA form, the CDR3 reads TGTGCCAGCTCACAGGCAGGGAACGATAATTCACCCCTCCACTTT.

In its sample, this clone was seen once. The J gene is TRBJ2-1, the V gene TRBV7-8; the D gene is possibly TRBD2 (7 bases). This CDR3 comprises 17 residues. Deletions cut 2 bases from V and 8 bases from J, with 22 bases between. From germline, CDR1 is SGHVS and CDR2 FQNEAQ. In DNA form, the CDR3 reads TGTGCCAGCAGCTTACGAGTAAGTGCGGGGGCCGGGGATGAGCAGTTCTTC. Its translation is CASSLRVSAGAGDEQFF.

The CDR3 DNA is TGCGCCAGCACTTACGGACAGTCCCTAAACACTGAAGCTTTCTTT. Residues: CASTYGQSLNTEAFF. V and J are TRBV10-2 and TRBJ1-1; the D gene is possibly TRBD1 (6 bases). CDR3 length: 15 amino acids. Between the trimmed V and J ends, which lost 7 bases and 2 bases, there was a span of 17 bases. CDR1 WSHSY and CDR2 SAAADI come from the germline V gene.

This chain connects TRBV5-4 to TRBJ2-7; D perhaps matches TRBD1 (6 bases). Germline loops: CDR1 SGHNT, CDR2 YYREEE (reference sequence). This CDR3 contains 14 residues. The CDR3 DNA reads TGTGCCGGCAGCCGGATGGACAGTTCCTACGAGCAGTACGTC. This translates into CAGSRMDSSYEQYV.

The V gene is TRBV19, the J gene TRBJ2-6, with TRBD2 identical over 9 bases. The V segment lost 3 bases and the J segment 2 bases; nucleotides outside the gene matches: 11. Germline CDR1 is LNHDA and CDR2 is SQIVND (reference sequence). This CDR3 is built from 19 residues. CDR3 loop: CASSISAGGWKTGANVLTF. DNA for the CDR3: TGTGCCAGTAGTATTTCAGCGGGGGGTTGGAAAACTGGGGCCAACGTCCTGACTTTC.